The rows below give T cell receptor beta chains drawn from one sample of a study of molecular identifiers for immune sequencing clone quantification. TCRdb re-derived calls from the PCR reads in MiXCR, one entry per CDR3 protein. The profile covers 7,500 to 9,500 distinct CDR3 sequences, with approximately 15% appearing a single time and approximately 1.5% taken by the ten largest. Material for sequencing was naive CD8+ T cells from blood, with Jurkat cell RNA spiked in. These receptors were collected from a human donor in good health. Some libraries in this study had Jurkat cell RNA spiked in. Each CDR3 is given without its conserved first and last residue.

V gene,CDR3 length,CDR3 protein
TRBV11-2,13,ASRSLAGSTDTQY
TRBV6-5,11,ASRLAGADTQY
TRBV7-9,13,ASSLGTGDYNEQF
TRBV5-4,9,ASTWGSEAF
TRBV12-3/TRBV12-4,13,ASSPGPVTHYGYT
TRBV27,13,ASSLGAGANYGYT
TRBV6-5,16,ASSHGQDGPPFGETQY
TRBV20-1,12,SASRTGSNTEAF
TRBV27,14,ASSPGTSGNYNEQF
TRBV2,12,ASSENHFRQPQH
TRBV4-1,14,ASSRIAGGYTGELF
TRBV5-4,13,ASSSEGPFYHEQY
TRBV5-1,12,ASSYNRDDYEQY
TRBV7-9,10,ASSLVVYEQY
TRBV13,15,ASSLGLARNLGNEQF
TRBV20-1,13,SARERAGGPYEQY
TRBV11-2,12,ASGRDIYQETQY
TRBV7-9,13,ASSSGTSGNYEQY
TRBV5-6,12,ASSPGSGRYEQY
TRBV6-5,14,ASSYSDSPSLYEQY
TRBV7-9,11,ASSAIAADTQY
TRBV12-5,13,ASGPLGTGPYEQY
TRBV5-5,14,ASQAGPGQGEDTQY
TRBV12-5,14,ASGLVQVGRGETQY
TRBV7-2,14,ASSLGVQHSYNEQF
TRBV7-9,13,ASSPRLADTDTQY